The 25 T cell receptor beta chains in this list originate from one sample, sequenced in a study of human T cells and chemical hapten exposure. Sample time point: patch test 1, 2 weeks after DPC sensitization. Treatment given: therapeutic diphenylcyclopropenone sensitization with weekly scalp DPC. TCRdb reprocessed the RACE reads with MiXCR, giving one entry per CDR3 protein. The table lists approximately 100,000 distinct CDR3 sequences, 11% of them singletons. The starting material was whole blood, obtained in connection with sensitization to the hapten diphenylcyclopropenone (DPC). These receptors originate from a middle-aged woman with alopecia areata. Some clones in this sample may be carry-over from other donors' samples.

At least ten counts were recorded for this clonotype. The rearrangement joins TRBV4-3 to TRBJ1-5; D unresolved. Deletions cut 4 bases from V and 5 bases from J, with 15 bases between. The CDR3 covers 15 residues. Germline lookup yields CDR1 LGHNA and CDR2 YSLEER. This CDR3 reads CASSLDTVSDQPQHF. CDR3 in DNA: TGCGCCAGCAGCCTCGATACGGTATCGGATCAGCCCCAGCATTTT.

The gene calls are TRBV6-5 and TRBJ1-1; possibly TRBD1 for D (6 bases). Trimming removed 6 bases at V and 2 bases at J, with 10 bases between. CDR1 MNHEY and CDR2 SVGAGI come from the germline V gene. The CDR3 is 13 residues long. Here the CDR3 reads CASRMDRNTEAFF. CDR3 in DNA: TGTGCCAGCAGAATGGACAGAAACACTGAAGCTTTCTTT.

The chain carries TRBV7-2 and TRBJ1-5, with D possibly matching TRBD1 (5 bases). Looked up from germline, CDR1 is SGHTA and CDR2 is FQGNSA. Trimming pared 1 base from V and 6 bases from J, leaving 22 bases between. The CDR3 sequence is 18 residues long. CDR3 in amino acids: CASSLGPGQSGIGQPQHF. The CDR3 coding sequence is TGTGCCAGCAGCTTAGGGCCCGGGCAGTCAGGGATAGGTCAGCCCCAGCATTTT.

This clonotype appeared many times. V gene TRBV10-3 combines with J gene TRBJ1-4; weak D call: TRBD1 (6 bases). The V gene lost 0 bases and the J gene lost 8 bases, with 13 bases spanning the gap. The CDR3 has 15 residues. The germline CDR1 and CDR2 sequences are ENHRY and SYGVKD. CDR3 loop: CAISESEQGYEKLFF. The DNA for the CDR3 is TGTGCCATCAGTGAGTCGGAGCAGGGGTACGAAAAACTGTTTTTT.

At least ten counts were recorded for this clonotype. The V call is TRBV2, the J call TRBJ1-5, with 8 bases matching TRBD1. Germline trimming cut 6 bases from V and 3 bases from J; bases unmatched to any gene: 7. Per germline, CDR1 SNHLY and CDR2 FYNNEI. The CDR3 has 15 amino acids. CDR3 region: CASRPGTGNNQPQHF. The CDR3 DNA sequence: TGTGCCAGCAGGCCCGGGACAGGAAACAATCAGCCCCAGCATTTT.

The V and J genes are TRBV7-2 and TRBJ2-3; 7 bases agree with TRBD2. J gave up 1 base and V 3 bases, and 4 bases lay outside the gene matches. Looked up from germline, CDR1 is SGHTA and CDR2 is FQGNSA. CDR3 length equals 15 residues. The CDR3 nucleotides are TGTGCCAGCAGCTTGGGTAGCGGGCGCACAGATACGCAGTATTTT. Encoded protein: CASSLGSGRTDTQYF.

The chain joins TRBV29-1 to TRBJ2-7; the D gene is possibly TRBD1 (6 bases). The CDR3 sequence is 13 residues long. Germline lookup yields CDR1 SQVTM and CDR2 ANQGSEA. The V end lost 6 bases, the J end lost 6 bases, and 18 bases lay between the germline ends. The CDR3 region has the DNA TGCAGCGTCCGACAGGTGGTAGAGGGCGAGCAGTACTTC. Protein sequence: CSVRQVVEGEQYF.

The chain employs TRBV11-2 and TRBJ2-5; 7 nucleotides line up with TRBD1. V was clipped by 5 bases and J by 5 bases; unmatched bases: 5. The length of the CDR3 is 13 residues. The germline V gene encodes CDR1 SGHAT and CDR2 FQNNGV. The CDR3 DNA reads TGTGCCAGCAGCGCCGACAGGGTCGAGACCCAGTACTTC. Translating gives CASSADRVETQYF.

This clonotype was seen at least ten times. The chain links TRBV29-1 to TRBJ2-5; 9 nucleotides agree with TRBD2. Germline V gene sequence: CDR1 SQVTM, CDR2 ANQGSEA. CDR3 length: 13 amino acids. The J segment lost 10 bases and the V segment lost 7 bases, leaving 13 bases of the junction unmatched. The chain's CDR3 is CSATLAGYGDQYF. CDR3 bases: TGCAGCGCCACTCTAGCGGGGTACGGCGACCAGTACTTC.

The gene calls are TRBV11-2 and TRBJ2-5; TRBD2 aligns across 9 bases. V was pared by 8 bases and J by 5 bases, with 6 bases of the junction left unmatched. This CDR3 has 13 residues. The V gene's germline CDR1 is SGHAT and CDR2 FQNNGV. CDR3 DNA sequence: TGTGCCAGCGGATTAGCGGGAGACGAGACCCAGTACTTC. Amino acid sequence: CASGLAGDETQYF.

This clonotype has at least ten counts. This chain links TRBV20-1 with TRBJ1-1, with D possibly matching TRBD1 (6 bases). Germline V CDR1 and CDR2: DFQATT, SNEGSKA (reference sequence). The length of the CDR3 is 12 residues. Trimming pared 5 bases from V and 4 bases from J, leaving 11 bases between. CDR3 nucleotide sequence: TGCAGTGCTCAACAGGGCACCACTGAAGCTTTCTTT. Its translation: CSAQQGTTEAFF.

This clonotype was recorded a few times. CDR3 nucleotide sequence: TGTGCCACCAGTGATCCCGGGACAGGGTTAAAGGGAGCTTTCTTT. Translation gives CATSDPGTGLKGAFF. The rearrangement joins TRBV24-1 to TRBJ1-1, with TRBD1 matching over 9 bases. V was clipped by 3 bases and J by 10 bases; unmatched bases: 11. The CDR3 is 15 amino acids. CDR1 is KGHDR and CDR2 is SFDVKD in the germline V gene.

This clonotype was recorded many times. The gene calls are TRBV29-1 and TRBJ1-4, with D unresolved. CDR1 SQVTM and CDR2 ANQGSEA come from the germline V gene. The CDR3 contains 12 residues. The V end was cut by 5 bases, the J end by 13 bases, with 17 bases between. This CDR3 reads CSVRKSDRRLFF. The CDR3, as DNA: TGCAGCGTTAGGAAATCGGACCGGAGACTGTTTTTT.

This clonotype has at least ten counts. The rearrangement uses TRBV12-3 or TRBV12-4 and TRBJ2-3, with 10 bases identical to TRBD2. This CDR3 comprises 18 residues. With V trimmed by 2 bases and J by 3 bases, 11 bases remained unmatched. The CDR3, as DNA: TGTGCCAGCAGTTTAATTAGGGGATTGACTAGCGGGACAGATACGCAGTATTTT. It translates to CASSLIRGLTSGTDTQYF.

Many counts were recorded for this clonotype. The chain carries TRBV4-2 and TRBJ2-1; tentatively, D is TRBD2 (6 bases). The CDR3 covers 19 residues. Per germline, CDR1 LGHNA and CDR2 YNFKEQ. Trimming shortened V by 3 bases and J by 1 base, and 22 bases separated the two germline ends. CDR3 DNA sequence: TGTGCCAGCAGCCAGGTCCGGTCGGAAGCGGGTCTATCCTACAATGAGCAGTTCTTC. Translating it yields CASSQVRSEAGLSYNEQFF.

This clonotype occurred a few times. The V gene is TRBV3-1, the J gene TRBJ2-1, with D perhaps TRBD1 or TRBD2 (5 bases each). CDR1 and CDR2 from the germline V gene are LGHDT and YNNKEL (reference sequence). The CDR3 consists of 15 residues. The ends were cut back, 1 base at V and 0 bases at J, with 7 bases in the middle. CDR3 sequence (DNA): TGTGCCAGCAGCCAAGGGGACGCCTCCTACAATGAGCAGTTCTTC. Amino acid sequence: CASSQGDASYNEQFF.

This clonotype was recorded at least ten times. In DNA, the CDR3 is TGTGCCAGCAGCAACGACAGGGGAGGAGAGACCCAGTACTTC. Its translation: CASSNDRGGETQYF. The V gene is TRBV7-2, the J gene TRBJ2-5; the match to TRBD1 covers 8 bases. V shed 5 bases and J 4 bases; nucleotides not matched to a gene: 6. This CDR3 contains 14 residues. From germline, CDR1 is SGHTA and CDR2 FQGNSA.

The V and J genes are TRBV7-8 and TRBJ2-1; D is ambiguous. Germline-derived CDR1 and CDR2 are SGHVS and FQNEAQ. V dropped 6 bases and J dropped 10 bases, with 13 bases sitting between them. This CDR3 has 12 residues. The CDR3: CASRPESWEQFF. The CDR3 DNA is TGTGCCAGCAGACCAGAAAGTTGGGAGCAGTTCTTC.

The J gene is TRBJ2-1, the V gene TRBV6-2 or TRBV6-3; possibly TRBD2 for D (5 bases). The V end lost 8 bases, the J end lost 7 bases, and 24 bases lay between the germline ends. The germline CDR1 and CDR2 sequences are MNHEY and SVGEGT. The CDR3 has 16 amino acids. Here the CDR3 reads CASSRTGLWRENEQFF. The CDR3 nucleotides read TGTGCCAGCTCTCGGACTGGTTTATGGCGCGAGAATGAGCAGTTCTTC.

This chain uses TRBV29-1 with TRBJ2-7, with 11 bases lining up with TRBD1. The CDR3 has 13 amino acids. Trimming took 4 bases from V and 9 from J; bases not matched to a gene: 8. Germline-derived CDR1 and CDR2 are SQVTM and ANQGSEA. The DNA of the CDR3 is TGCAGCGTTGCCAAGGACAGGGGGCGTGTGCAGTACTTC. Residues: CSVAKDRGRVQYF.

This clonotype came up many times. Germline is not matched at one junction end, which may reflect a read error. The chain links TRBV7-2 to TRBJ1-1; D unresolved. Germline lookup yields CDR1 SGHTA and CDR2 FQGNSA. The CDR3 is made up of 14 amino acids. The CDR3 region is CASSVAFGNTEAFF. The CDR3 DNA reads as TGTGCCAGCAGCGTAGCATTCGGGAACACTGAAGCTTTCTTT.

This clonotype was counted at least ten times. The chain recombines TRBV15 with TRBJ1-1; D unclear. V gave up 4 bases and J gave up 4 bases, with 13 bases separating them. This CDR3 is 14 amino acids long. CDR1 is LNHNV and CDR2 is YYDKDF in the germline V gene (reference sequence). The CDR3 DNA is TGTGCCACCAGCATATCAGCCACGGGCACTGAAGCTTTCTTT. It encodes CATSISATGTEAFF.

The table lists this clonotype with many counts. The CDR3: CASSRGNNEKLFF. DNA of the CDR3: TGTGCCAGCAGCCGGGGAAATAATGAAAAACTGTTTTTT. The rearrangement joins TRBV7-2 to TRBJ1-4; D not certain. CDR1 is SGHTA and CDR2 is FQGNSA in the germline V gene. The CDR3 extends over 13 amino acids. Trimming cost V 5 bases and J 4 bases, with 8 bases left between them.

In this sample, this clonotype turned up many times. The chain carries TRBV6-2 or TRBV6-3 and TRBJ2-1, with TRBD2 matching over 7 bases. The CDR3 spans 13 residues. V dropped 6 bases and J dropped 9; count of bases not matched to a gene: 8. Germline assignment: CDR1 MNHEY and CDR2 SVGEGT. CDR3 amino acids: CASSYRGGGEQFF. CDR3 coding DNA: TGTGCCAGCAGCTACCGCGGGGGAGGTGAGCAGTTCTTC.

This clonotype appeared a few times. The rearrangement joins TRBV6-6 to TRBJ1-2; the match to TRBD1 covers 7 bases. The CDR3 runs to 15 residues. Per the germline V gene, CDR1 is MNHNY and CDR2 is SVGAGI (reference sequence). After removal of 4 bases from V and 0 bases from J, the junction contained 5 bases not matched to a gene. The CDR3 DNA is TGTGCCAGCAGTTCGAGGACAGGAGCTAACTATGGCTACACCTTC. Its translation: CASSSRTGANYGYTF.